Following are 27 T cell receptor beta chains from one sample sequenced in a study of vaccination effects on CD4 cells after COVID-19. Sequencing followed a ViraFEST assay step that expanded antigen-specific CD4+ T cells with viral peptide pools. CD4+ T cell isolation took place after more than eight days of culture. Nobody among the vaccine recipients had prior SARS-CoV-2 infection (nucleocapsid antibodies were negative). Some clones are missing from TCRdb's copy, which holds only in-frame ones; the method was immunoSEQ multiplex PCR. The data show tens of thousands of clones, more than 70% seen once. The antigens of these receptors remain unknown. The source was CD4+ T cells from PBMCs cultured with SARS-CoV-2 spike peptides, collected before COVID-19 vaccination. These receptors were taken from a human donor who received a COVID-19 vaccine.

The CDR3 DNA is TGTGCCAGCAGTTACTCGAAGGGACTAGTACCTAATGAGCAGTTCTTC. Protein sequence: CASSYSKGLVPNEQFF. The chain recombines TRBV6-2 or TRBV6-3 with TRBJ2-1; 8 nucleotides align to TRBD2. CDR1 and CDR2 from the germline V gene are MNHEY and SVGEGT. CDR3 length: 16 amino acids. V was pared by 0 bases and J by 7 bases, with 8 bases of the junction left unmatched.

This chain connects TRBV18 to TRBJ1-1; no definite D call. V was cut by 3 bases and J by 0 bases, with 8 bases left in between. CDR1 and CDR2 from the germline V gene are KGHSH and LQKENI. This CDR3 comprises 14 residues. The CDR3 sequence: CASSPAEMNTEAFF. DNA for the CDR3: TGTGCCAGCTCACCGGCAGAGATGAACACTGAAGCTTTCTTT.

The V and J genes are TRBV5-6 and TRBJ2-2, with TRBD1 matching 8 bases. Germline loops: CDR1 SGHDT, CDR2 YYEEEE. V shed 0 bases, J shed 3 bases, and the junction held 10 bases outside the gene matches. This CDR3 comprises 18 residues. CDR3 loop: CASSLGTHYRGDTGELFF. In DNA form, the CDR3 reads TGTGCCAGCAGCTTGGGCACCCACTACAGGGGGGACACCGGGGAGCTGTTTTTT. The full variable domain, its missing parts supplied by reference TRBV5-6 and TRBJ2-2, is DAGVTQSPTHLIKTRGQQVTLRCSPKSGHDTVSWYQQALGQGPQFIFQYYEEEERQRGNFPDRFSGHQFPNYSSELNVNALLLGDSALYLCASSLGTHYRGDTGELFFGEGSRLTVL.

The chain links TRBV4-1 to TRBJ2-7; possibly TRBD2 for D (7 bases). Germline lookup yields CDR1 MGHRA and CDR2 YSYEKL. There are 16 residues in the CDR3. Trimming pared 0 bases from V and 0 bases from J, leaving 12 bases between. The CDR3 DNA reads TGCGCCAGCAGCCAAGAAGGGGGGGCCTTCTCCTACGAGCAGTACTTC. It codes for CASSQEGGAFSYEQYF.

The chain is built from TRBV6-5 and TRBJ1-2; D is uncertain. CDR3 length: 13 amino acids. Trimming cost V 4 bases and J 5 bases, with 11 bases left between them. Germline CDR1 is MNHEY and CDR2 is SVGAGI. The CDR3 nucleotides are TGTGCCAGCAGTTTTGACGGATTATATGGCTACACCTTC. It is translated as CASSFDGLYGYTF.

This chain joins TRBV29-1 and TRBJ2-7; 8 bases line up with TRBD1. The V gene end was trimmed by 6 bases and the J gene end by 1 base; junction bases not matched to a gene: 5. Germline V gene data show CDR1 as SQVTM and CDR2 as ANQGSEA. The CDR3 is 13 residues long. CDR3 bases: TGCAGCGTCCGGGACAGGAGTTCCTACGAGCAGTACTTC. Translating it yields CSVRDRSSYEQYF.

The chain carries TRBV12-3 or TRBV12-4 and TRBJ1-1; no clear D. Trimming left V 1 base short and J 1 base short, with 4 bases between. The length of the CDR3 is 13 residues. The CDR3 DNA is TGTGCCAGCAGTTTAGGGTCGAACACTGAAGCTTTCTTT. Translation gives CASSLGSNTEAFF.

Comments on this clone: Different DNA sequences within this sample yield the same CDR3. This chain uses TRBV5-1 with TRBJ1-6, with a tentative D call TRBD1 (6 bases). V lost 5 bases and J 10 bases, leaving 16 bases between the germline ends. From germline, CDR1 is SGHRS and CDR2 YFSETQ. This CDR3 is built from 14 residues. CDR3 DNA: TGCGCCAGCAGTTCGCAGGGGATCGGCTCACCCCTCCACTTT. It specifies CASSSQGIGSPLHF.

V is TRBV25-1 and J is TRBJ1-1; 12 bases are a match to TRBD1. Germline V gene lookup returns CDR1 MGHDK and CDR2 SYGVNS. The CDR3 length is 14 residues. Trimming cost V 1 base and J 11 bases; bases outside gene matches: 5. CDR3 DNA sequence: TGTGCCAGCAGTGAATCCGGGACAGGGGGCAAGGCTTTCTTT. This sequence encodes CASSESGTGGKAFF.

The chain joins TRBV5-4 to TRBJ1-6; no definite D call. Germline assignment: CDR1 SGHNT and CDR2 YYREEE (reference sequence). The CDR3 spans 15 residues. V was cut by 0 bases and J by 6 bases, with 10 bases left in between. The CDR3 DNA reads as TGTGCCAGCAGCTTGGCTGGAGGACTTAATTCACCCCTCCACTTT. Its translation: CASSLAGGLNSPLHF.

V and J are TRBV10-3 and TRBJ1-1; the D gene is possibly TRBD1 (5 bases). Trimming shortened V by 6 bases and J by 4 bases, and 18 bases separated the two germline ends. The CDR3 is made up of 15 amino acids. Germline-derived CDR1 and CDR2 are ENHRY and SYGVKD. The CDR3 DNA reads as TGTGCCATCAGACCAGGTGGCGAGGGGAGCACTGAAGCTTTCTTT. This codes for CAIRPGGEGSTEAFF.

The chain has TRBV27 and TRBJ1-5; D remains unclear. Trimming cost V 5 bases and J 2 bases, with 10 bases left between them. The length of the CDR3 is 14 residues. The germline V gene has CDR1 MNHEY and CDR2 SMNVEV (reference sequence). The CDR3 sequence is CASSPGWGNQPQHF. The CDR3 DNA sequence: TGTGCCAGCAGTCCCGGGTGGGGCAATCAGCCCCAGCATTTT.

The table lists this clone with a few counts. This rearrangement joins TRBV4-1 to TRBJ2-5; D not resolved. V was shortened by 1 base and J by 2 bases, with 11 bases between the two germline ends. The V gene's germline CDR1 is MGHRA and CDR2 YSYEKL. The CDR3 is 15 residues long. Here the CDR3 reads CASSQVRHPQETQYF. CDR3 sequence (DNA): TGCGCCAGCAGCCAAGTCCGGCACCCTCAAGAGACCCAGTACTTC.

A word on this clone: The junction shows a germline mismatch at one end, possibly a read error. The chain combines TRBV10-2 with TRBJ1-2, with a possible D match to TRBD1 (6 bases). This CDR3 spans 13 amino acids. The germline V gene encodes CDR1 WSHSY and CDR2 SAAADI. This chain's CDR3 is CASISGERRLPYF. The CDR3 coding sequence is TGCGCCAGCATTTCAGGGGAGCGTAGGTTGCCTTACTTC.

The CDR3 DNA reads TGCGCCAGCAGCTTGGCAGATTTCACCGGGGAGCTGTTTTTT. Its translation is CASSLADFTGELFF. V usage is TRBV5-1 and J usage is TRBJ2-2; D is ambiguous. The germline V gene encodes CDR1 SGHRS and CDR2 YFSETQ. The V and J ends lost 0 bases and 4 bases respectively, with 7 bases between them. The CDR3 is made up of 14 amino acids.

The V gene is TRBV4-3, the J gene TRBJ2-7, with D hard to call. Germline CDR1 and CDR2: LGHNA and YSLEER. V shed 0 bases and J shed 1 base, with 7 bases lying between them. The CDR3 consists of 14 residues. The CDR3 region is CASSQEWGSYEQYF. For the CDR3, the DNA is TGCGCCAGCAGCCAAGAGTGGGGATCCTACGAGCAGTACTTC.

The chain employs TRBV6-5 and TRBJ2-1, with 9 bases aligning to TRBD2. Germline CDR1 and CDR2: MNHEY and SVGAGI. This CDR3 spans 15 amino acids. V was clipped by 7 bases and J by 5 bases; unmatched bases: 9. The CDR3 region is CASTLGTSSNNEQFF. CDR3 coding DNA: TGTGCCAGCACCCTAGGGACTAGCTCTAACAATGAGCAGTTCTTC.

The chain carries TRBV2 and TRBJ2-7; 8 bases agree with TRBD2. This CDR3 spans 15 amino acids. Germline CDR1 and CDR2: SNHLY and FYNNEI. V trimming: 1 base; J trimming: 6 bases; junction bases outside the gene matches: 8. The CDR3 region has the DNA TGTGCCAGCAGTGAAGGGGTTAGCGGGACCCGCGAGCAGTACTTC. Its protein product is CASSEGVSGTREQYF. Looking up the rest from reference TRBV2 and TRBJ2-7 gives the full variable domain: EPEVTQTPSHQVTQMGQEVILRCVPISNHLYFYWYRQILGQKVEFLVSFYNNEISEKSEIFDDQFSVERPDGSNFTLKIRSTKLEDSAMYFCASSEGVSGTREQYFGPGTRLTVT.

This sequence joins TRBV7-9 and TRBJ2-1; 7 nucleotides match TRBD1. Trimming took 3 bases from V and 2 from J; bases not matched to a gene: 7. CDR1 and CDR2 from the germline V gene are SEHNR and FQNEAQ (reference sequence). The CDR3 has 16 amino acids. The CDR3 is CASSLMITGAYNEQFF. CDR3 nucleotide sequence: TGTGCCAGCAGCTTGATGATCACAGGGGCCTACAATGAGCAGTTCTTC.

V and J are TRBV5-5 and TRBJ1-1; maybe TRBD1 (5 bases). Germline CDR1 SGHKS, CDR2 YYEKEE (reference sequence). Trimming removed 4 bases at V and 11 bases at J, with 12 bases between. The CDR3 loop spans 11 amino acids. This chain's CDR3 is CASSPDRTAFF. CDR3 DNA sequence: TGTGCCAGCAGCCCCGACAGAACGGCTTTCTTT.

This clone was seen a few times. The chain links TRBV6-5 to TRBJ1-2; tentatively, D is TRBD1 (5 bases). V lost 2 bases and J lost 10, with 20 bases in between. The length of the CDR3 is 15 residues. Per germline, CDR1 MNHEY and CDR2 SVGAGI. CDR3 sequence reads: CASSYGSGSVAAYTF. The CDR3, as DNA: TGTGCCAGCAGTTACGGGTCAGGGTCGGTCGCTGCCTACACCTTC.

The chain has TRBV3-1 (or the pseudogene TRBV3-2) and TRBJ1-1; D is undetermined. This CDR3 contains 13 residues. In germline, CDR1 is LGHDT, CDR2 YNNKEL (reference sequence). V was cut by 4 bases and J by 0 bases, with 6 bases left in between. The CDR3 loop reads CASSPVLNTEAFF. The CDR3 region has the DNA TGTGCCAGCAGCCCAGTTTTGAACACTGAAGCTTTCTTT.

The rearrangement links TRBV10-3 to TRBJ1-1; D is undetermined. Deletions cut 10 bases from V and 1 base from J, with 7 bases between. The CDR3 has 11 amino acids. CDR1 is ENHRY, CDR2 SYGVKD, per germline. The CDR3 DNA is TGTGCCAGCTTCAAGAACACTGAAGCTTTCTTT. Amino acid sequence: CASFKNTEAFF.

CDR3 in DNA: TGTGCCAGCACCCCACGATGGGGGGGCAATGAGCAGTTCTTC. It yields the protein CASTPRWGGNEQFF. The chain uses TRBV27 and TRBJ2-1, with 7 bases aligning to TRBD2. This CDR3 contains 14 residues. With V trimmed by 7 bases and J by 6 bases, 9 bases remained unmatched. In germline, CDR1 is MNHEY, CDR2 SMNVEV (reference sequence).

The gene calls are TRBV5-4 and TRBJ2-7; weak D call: TRBD1 (5 bases). Trimming stripped 4 bases from V and 2 bases from J, with 16 bases between. The germline gives CDR1 SGHNT, CDR2 YYREEE (reference sequence). This CDR3 contains 15 residues. The CDR3 loop is CASSQAGHSTYEQYF. CDR3 DNA: TGTGCCAGCAGCCAGGCTGGACACTCAACCTACGAGCAGTACTTC.

This clone was counted between two and nine times. The rearrangement joins TRBV2 to TRBJ1-2; D uncertain. Trimming removed 6 bases from V and 8 bases from J, with 13 bases in between. The CDR3 extends over 12 amino acids. CDR1 is SNHLY, CDR2 FYNNEI, per germline. Written as DNA, the CDR3 is TGTGCCAGCAGGCCAGACGAGCTAGGCTACACCTTC. Translation gives CASRPDELGYTF.

V usage is TRBV4-1 and J usage is TRBJ2-1; 7 bases fit TRBD2. J was trimmed by 8 bases and V by 0 bases; bases with no gene match: 16. CDR3 length: 18 amino acids. Per the germline V gene, CDR1 is MGHRA and CDR2 is YSYEKL. The CDR3 is CASSQDGSMLGGYDEQFF. The CDR3 DNA follows: TGCGCCAGCAGCCAAGACGGTTCGATGTTGGGGGGGTACGATGAGCAGTTCTTC.